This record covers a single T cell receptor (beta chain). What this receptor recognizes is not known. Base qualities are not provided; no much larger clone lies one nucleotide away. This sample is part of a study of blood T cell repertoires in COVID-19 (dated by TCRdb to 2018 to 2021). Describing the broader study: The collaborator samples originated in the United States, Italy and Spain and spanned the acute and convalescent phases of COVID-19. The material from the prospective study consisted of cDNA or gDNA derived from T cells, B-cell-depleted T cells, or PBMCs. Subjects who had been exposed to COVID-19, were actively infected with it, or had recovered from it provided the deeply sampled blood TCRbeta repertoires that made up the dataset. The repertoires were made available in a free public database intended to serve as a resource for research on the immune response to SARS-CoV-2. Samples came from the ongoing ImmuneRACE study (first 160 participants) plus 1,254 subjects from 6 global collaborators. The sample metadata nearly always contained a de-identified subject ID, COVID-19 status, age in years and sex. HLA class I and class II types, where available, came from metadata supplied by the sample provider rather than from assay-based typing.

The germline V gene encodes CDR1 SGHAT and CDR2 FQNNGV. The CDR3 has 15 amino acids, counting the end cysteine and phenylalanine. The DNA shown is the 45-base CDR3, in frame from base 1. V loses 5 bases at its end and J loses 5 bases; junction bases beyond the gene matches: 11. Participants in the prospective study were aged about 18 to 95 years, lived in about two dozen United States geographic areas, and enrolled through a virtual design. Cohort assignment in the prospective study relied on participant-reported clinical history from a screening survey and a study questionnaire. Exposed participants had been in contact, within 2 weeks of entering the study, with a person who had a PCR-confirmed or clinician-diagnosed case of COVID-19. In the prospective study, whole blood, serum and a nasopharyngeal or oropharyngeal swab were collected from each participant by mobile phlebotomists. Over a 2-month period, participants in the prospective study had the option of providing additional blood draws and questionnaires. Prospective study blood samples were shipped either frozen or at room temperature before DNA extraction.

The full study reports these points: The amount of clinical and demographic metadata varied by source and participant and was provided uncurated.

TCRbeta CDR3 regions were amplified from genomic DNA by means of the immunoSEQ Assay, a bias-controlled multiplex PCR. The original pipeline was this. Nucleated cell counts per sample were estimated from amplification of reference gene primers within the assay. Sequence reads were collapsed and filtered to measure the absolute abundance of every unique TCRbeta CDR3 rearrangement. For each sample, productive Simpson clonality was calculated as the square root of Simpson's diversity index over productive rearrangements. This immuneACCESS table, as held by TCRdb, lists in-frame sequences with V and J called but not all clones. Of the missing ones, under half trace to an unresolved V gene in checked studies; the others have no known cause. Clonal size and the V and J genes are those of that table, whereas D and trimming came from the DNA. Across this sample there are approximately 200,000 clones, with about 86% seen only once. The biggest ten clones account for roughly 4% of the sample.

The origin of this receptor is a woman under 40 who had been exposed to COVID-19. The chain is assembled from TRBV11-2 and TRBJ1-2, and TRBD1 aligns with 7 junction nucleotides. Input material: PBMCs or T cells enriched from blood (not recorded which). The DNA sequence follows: TGTGCCAGCAGCGCGCTACGGAACAGGGGTTATGGCTACACCTTC. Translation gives CASSALRNRGYGYTF. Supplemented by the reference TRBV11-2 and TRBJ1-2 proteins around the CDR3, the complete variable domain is EAGVAQSPRYKIIEKRQSVAFWCNPISGHATLYWYQQILGQGPKLLIQFQNNGVVDDSQLPKDRFSAERLKGVDSTLKIQPAKLEDSAVYLCASSALRNRGYGYTFGSGTRLTVV.